In its sample, the clone carrying this T cell receptor (beta chain) was seen once. The record originates from a study of circulating and synovial CD4+ cells in juvenile arthritis. The CDR3 has 15 amino acids. V shed 7 bases and J 3 bases; nucleotides not matched to a gene: 8. Germline assignment: CDR1 MDHEN and CDR2 SYDVKM. Generated by immunoSEQ multiplex PCR, the TCRdb table keeps only in-frame clones and is missing some. The data show roughly 14,000 clones, around 80% seen once. The material sequenced was CD4+ T cells from synovial fluid. This chain joins TRBV28 and TRBJ2-3; 9 bases are shared with TRBD1. The receptor was derived from a human patient with juvenile idiopathic arthritis. Some clones in this sample may be carry-over from other donors' samples. This CDR3 is CASNNGQGRTDTQYF. The CDR3, as DNA: TGTGCCAGCAATAACGGACAGGGGAGAACAGATACGCAGTATTTT.